The rows below give T cell receptor beta chains drawn from one sample of a study of blood T cell repertoires in COVID-19. The assay was immunoSEQ multiplex PCR, and TCRdb's table has in-frame clones only and misses some. Altogether roughly 240,000 clones are present, roughly 85% being singletons, with the ten largest covering 4.5% to 5.5%. The specimen was peripheral blood. These receptor sequences come from a man aged 45-60 years with COVID-19, enrolled during active disease. CDR3s include the opening cysteine and the closing phenylalanine or tryptophan. D genes are given only for firm matches. Size values are once, few and many counts, or a class for expanded clones, and some rows have none.

cdr3_nt	cdr3_aa	j_call	v_call	d_call	clone_size
TGCGCCAGCAGCAACAGGGGGCTACACAATGAGCAGTTCTTC	CASSNRGLHNEQFF	TRBJ2-1	TRBV5-1	TRBD1	-
TGCGCCAGCAGCCCGCTAGCGGGGACTACGAACACCGGGGAGCTGTTTTTT	CASSPLAGTTNTGELFF	TRBJ2-2	TRBV5-1	TRBD2	-
TGTGCCAGCAGCAGAGGGACAGGGGGCGGCGGGGAGCTGTTTTTT	CASSRGTGGGGELFF	TRBJ2-2	TRBV21-1	-	once
TGTGCCAGCTCCCCGTTGAGCAATCAGCCCCAGCATTTT	CASSPLSNQPQHF	TRBJ1-5	TRBV18	-	-
TGCGCCAGCAGCCCAGGAACAACTAATTCACCCCTCCACTTT	CASSPGTTNSPLHF	TRBJ1-6	TRBV5-1	-	-
TGTGCCAGCAGTCCCTACAGGGCCCAGAATGAAAAACTGTTTTTT	CASSPYRAQNEKLFF	TRBJ1-4	TRBV28	-	-
TGTGCCAGCAGCTTAGGTGGGGAGCTATCCTCCTACGAGCAGTACTTC	CASSLGGELSSYEQYF	TRBJ2-7	TRBV7-6	-	-
TGCGCCAGCAGCTTGACAGCTCCCTACGAGCAGTACTTC	CASSLTAPYEQYF	TRBJ2-7	TRBV5-1	-	-
TGCAGTGCTACCAACACAGATACGCAGTATTTT	CSATNTDTQYF	TRBJ2-3	TRBV20-1	-	-
TGTGCCAGCAGCTTGGGTTGGGCGGGGGGCGCCTACAATGAGCAGTTCTTC	CASSLGWAGGAYNEQFF	TRBJ2-1	TRBV5-4	TRBD2	-
TGTGCCAGCAGGTTAATAGGGGGCGGGGCGGCAGATACGCAGTATTTT	CASRLIGGGAADTQYF	TRBJ2-3	TRBV11-2	-	-
TGTGCCAGCTCACTTGGACAGGGGGTGAGGTTAGACGAGCAGTACTTC	CASSLGQGVRLDEQYF	TRBJ2-7	TRBV18	TRBD1	-
TGTGCCAGCTCACCAAGGGGTCTAGCGGGGGACCTTTACAATGAGCAGTTCTTC	CASSPRGLAGDLYNEQFF	TRBJ2-1	TRBV18	TRBD2	-
TGTGCCAGCAGTTACGTCTTCGGGGGGGGCCTAGAAGGCAATGAGCAGTTCTTC	CASSYVFGGGLEGNEQFF	TRBJ2-1	TRBV6-2/TRBV6-3	TRBD2	-
TGTGCCAGCAGCTTAGTCCCTTCGTACCAAGAGACCCAGTACTTC	CASSLVPSYQETQYF	TRBJ2-5	TRBV11-2	-	-
TGTGCCAGCAGTTTATCGAGAGGGGGAGGCTACACCTTC	CASSLSRGGGYTF	TRBJ1-2	TRBV27	-	-
TGTGCCAGCAGTGAAGGCCCAGCGGGGGGCGGAAATGAGCAGTTCTTC	CASSEGPAGGGNEQFF	TRBJ2-1	TRBV2	TRBD2	-
TGCGCCAGCAACCCAGGGGACAATGAAAAACTGTTTTTT	CASNPGDNEKLFF	TRBJ1-4	TRBV5-1	-	-
TGTGCCAGCAGCTTGTGGGGGACTAGCGGCTCCTACGAGCAGTACTTC	CASSLWGTSGSYEQYF	TRBJ2-7	TRBV5-4	TRBD2	-
TGTGCCAGCAGTCCCGGGACAGTAACCCAGTACTTC	CASSPGTVTQYF	TRBJ2-5	TRBV2	TRBD1	-
TGCAGCGTTGAAGACGGCGGACAGGGAGCTAACTATGGCTACACCTTC	CSVEDGGQGANYGYTF	TRBJ1-2	TRBV29-1	TRBD1	-
TGTGCCAGCAGCCCAAATCTAGCGGGGGTTCACGAGCAGTACTTC	CASSPNLAGVHEQYF	TRBJ2-7	TRBV3-1/TRBV3-2	TRBD2	-
TGCGCCAGCAGCACAGTCCAGCGGGGGATTGCAGACGAGCAGTACTTC	CASSTVQRGIADEQYF	TRBJ2-7	TRBV5-1	TRBD2	-
TGCGCCAGCAGCTTGGCCCAGGGGGCGACTGAAGCTTTCTTT	CASSLAQGATEAFF	TRBJ1-1	TRBV5-1	TRBD1	-
TGTGCCAGCAGGGTAGCCACTGAGACCCAGTACTTC	CASRVATETQYF	TRBJ2-5	TRBV12-3/TRBV12-4	-	-
TGTGCCAGCAGCAACCGACACCCCGGAGGGCCCCAGCATTTT	CASSNRHPGGPQHF	TRBJ1-5	TRBV7-2	-	few
TGTGCCAGCAGTCCACGGACAGGGAGGGAGACCCAGTACTTC	CASSPRTGRETQYF	TRBJ2-5	TRBV27	TRBD1	-
TGTGCCAGCAGTATCCGGGACAGGGAGACAGATACGCAGTATTTT	CASSIRDRETDTQYF	TRBJ2-3	TRBV6-5	TRBD1	-
TGTGCCAGCAGCTTGGGGGGGGCACGGGGCTACGAGCAGTACTTC	CASSLGGARGYEQYF	TRBJ2-7	TRBV11-2	-	-
TGCAGTGCTAGTCTAGTTTCGGGGACAGCCAATTCACCCCTCCACTTT	CSASLVSGTANSPLHF	TRBJ1-6	TRBV20-1	TRBD1	-
TGTGCCATCAGTGACATCAGCGGGGCAGACACCGGGGAGCTGTTTTTT	CAISDISGADTGELFF	TRBJ2-2	TRBV10-3	TRBD2	once
TGTGCCAGCAGCTTCTTCGAGGATGGCACAGATACGCAGTATTTT	CASSFFEDGTDTQYF	TRBJ2-3	TRBV7-3	-	-
TGTGCCAGCAGTTACCCATACGACAGGGTGTATGGTGGCTACACCTTC	CASSYPYDRVYGGYTF	TRBJ1-2	TRBV6-2/TRBV6-3	TRBD1	-
TGTGCCTGGAGTGTAGGGGCGAACACCGGGGAGCTGTTTTTT	CAWSVGANTGELFF	TRBJ2-2	TRBV30	-	-
TGCGCCAGCAGCAAAGATGGACAGGGCAACTATGGCTACACCTTC	CASSKDGQGNYGYTF	TRBJ1-2	TRBV5-1	TRBD1	-
TGTGCCAGCAGCTTGCTAAACGAGCAGTACTTC	CASSLLNEQYF	TRBJ2-7	TRBV11-2	-	-
TGTGCTAGCGGGGGGGCGAATCAGCCCCAGCATTTT	CASGGANQPQHF	TRBJ1-5	TRBV7-7	-	once
TGCGCCAGCAGCTTATCCTTCTCCTACGAGCAGTACTTC	CASSLSFSYEQYF	TRBJ2-7	TRBV5-1	-	many
TGTGCCAGCAGTTTATCGACTCCCCCCGGGGAGCTGTTTTTT	CASSLSTPPGELFF	TRBJ2-2	TRBV27	-	-
TGCGCCAGCAGCAGAACCGGGACTAGCGGCCGTACAGGTTGGGAGCAGTACTTC	CASSRTGTSGRTGWEQYF	TRBJ2-7	TRBV5-1	TRBD2	-
TGTGCCAGCAGCGTTCCCTCCGGGACAGGGGGCGGCTACACCTTC	CASSVPSGTGGGYTF	TRBJ1-2	TRBV4-2	TRBD1	-
TGTGCCATCCGACAGGGGAAAAACACCGGGGAGCTGTTTTTT	CAIRQGKNTGELFF	TRBJ2-2	TRBV10-3	TRBD1	-
TGCGCCAGCAGCCAAGAAGAGACAGGGTTGGATGAGCAGTTCTTC	CASSQEETGLDEQFF	TRBJ2-1	TRBV4-3	TRBD1	-
TGTGCCAGCAGTTTATCTAGTAGTCAGACCCAAGAGACCCAGTACTTC	CASSLSSSQTQETQYF	TRBJ2-5	TRBV28	-	-
TGTGCCAGCAGCTTGAAGGGGGCGCCTGGCTACACCTTC	CASSLKGAPGYTF	TRBJ1-2	TRBV13	TRBD1	-
TGTGCCAGCAGCTCTCCGGGACAGGGGCCCACCGGGGAGCTGTTTTTT	CASSSPGQGPTGELFF	TRBJ2-2	TRBV7-9	TRBD1	few
TGTGCCAGCAGCATCCAACAGGTTAACTATGGCTACACCTTC	CASSIQQVNYGYTF	TRBJ1-2	TRBV7-2	-	-
TGTGCCAGCAGCGAACCGGGACATACCGCCCTAGCCAAAAACATTCAGTACTTC	CASSEPGHTALAKNIQYF	TRBJ2-4	TRBV21-1	-	-
TGTGCCAGCAGCGTAGAGGCGGGGTACAATGAGCAGTTCTTC	CASSVEAGYNEQFF	TRBJ2-1	TRBV9	-	once
TGCGCCAGCAGCTTGAGGCGGGGGAGCTCCTACGAGCAGTACTTC	CASSLRRGSSYEQYF	TRBJ2-7	TRBV5-1	TRBD2	-